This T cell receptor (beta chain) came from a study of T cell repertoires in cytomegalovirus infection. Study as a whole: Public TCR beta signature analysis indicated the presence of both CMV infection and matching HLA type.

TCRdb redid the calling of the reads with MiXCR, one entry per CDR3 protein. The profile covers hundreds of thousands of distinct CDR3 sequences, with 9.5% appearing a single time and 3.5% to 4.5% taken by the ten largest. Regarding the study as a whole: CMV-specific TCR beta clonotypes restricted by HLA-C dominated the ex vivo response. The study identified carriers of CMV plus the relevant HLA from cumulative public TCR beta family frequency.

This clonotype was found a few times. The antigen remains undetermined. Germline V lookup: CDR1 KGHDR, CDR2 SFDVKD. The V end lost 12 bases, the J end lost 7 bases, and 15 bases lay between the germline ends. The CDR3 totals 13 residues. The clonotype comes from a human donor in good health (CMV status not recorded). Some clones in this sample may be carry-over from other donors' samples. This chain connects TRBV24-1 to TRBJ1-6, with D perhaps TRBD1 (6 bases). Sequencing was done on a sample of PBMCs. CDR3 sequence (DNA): TGTGCCTTGCTCATGGGGACAAATTCACCCCTCCACTTT. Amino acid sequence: CALLMGTNSPLHF.